Each of the 13 T cell receptor beta chains below was sequenced from the same sample in a study of cytomegalovirus exposure and HLA in healthy donors. The PCR ran on 60 Vbeta and 13 Jbeta primers. Using immunoSEQ multiplex PCR, the repertoire was profiled, and TCRdb retains in-frame clones only, with some absent. The table has 200,000 or so clones, 70% to 90% seen once. The sample comprised PBMCs. These receptors came from a man aged 25 to 45 in good health and CMV-seronegative.

The rearrangement links TRBV27 to TRBJ1-5; a possible D gene is TRBD1 (5 bases). V dropped 6 bases and J dropped 7 bases, with 16 bases sitting between them. Germline CDR1 MNHEY, CDR2 SMNVEV (reference sequence). The CDR3 has 14 residues. As DNA, the CDR3 is TGTGCCAGCAGCTTACGGCAGGGCCGGCAGCCCCAGCATTTT. Encoded protein: CASSLRQGRQPQHF.

This rearrangement joins TRBV27 to TRBJ1-1; 8 nucleotides match TRBD1. CDR1 and CDR2 (germline): MNHEY, SMNVEV (reference sequence). This CDR3 is built from 12 residues. With V trimmed by 5 bases and J by 7 bases, 3 bases remained unmatched. CDR3 sequence (DNA): TGTGCCAGCAGTCCCGACAGGGGTGAAGCTTTCTTT. Protein product: CASSPDRGEAFF.

CDR3 in amino acids: CASSLSGQGSTDTQYF. CDR3 sequence (DNA): TGCGCCAGCAGCTTGTCGGGACAGGGTAGCACAGATACGCAGTATTTT. V usage is TRBV5-1 and J usage is TRBJ2-3, with 9 nucleotides matching TRBD1. CDR3 length: 16 residues. The germline V gene has CDR1 SGHRS and CDR2 YFSETQ. J was trimmed by 0 bases and V by 1 base; bases with no gene match: 3.

The rearrangement uses TRBV6-5 and TRBJ1-1, with no clear D. V was pared by 10 bases and J by 5 bases, with 20 bases between. CDR3 size: 14 residues. Looked up from germline, CDR1 is MNHEY and CDR2 is SVGAGI. The CDR3 loop is CATRSWAGTTEAFF. CDR3 DNA: TGTGCCACCAGAAGCTGGGCAGGAACAACTGAAGCTTTCTTT.

The CDR3 sequence is CASSLGRLAGGPRYEQYF. The CDR3 nucleotides read TGTGCCAGCAGCTTAGGTCGACTAGCGGGGGGGCCTAGGTACGAGCAGTACTTC. J is TRBJ2-7 and V is TRBV7-9, with 14 bases that match TRBD2. V lost 1 base and J lost 4; bases outside the gene matches: 9. Germline lookup yields CDR1 SEHNR and CDR2 FQNEAQ (reference sequence). The CDR3 covers 18 residues.

This chain joins TRBV4-2 and TRBJ2-7, with 10 bases aligning to TRBD2. Germline V CDR1 and CDR2: LGHNA, YNFKEQ. The ends lost 1 base at V and 5 bases at J; junction bases unmatched: 11. The CDR3 totals 17 residues. Here the CDR3 DNA reads TGTGCCAGCAGCCAAGGTTCTAGGGCTAGCGGGGGTAACGAGCAGTACTTC. It is translated as CASSQGSRASGGNEQYF.

This clone was counted once. The rearrangement uses TRBV2 and TRBJ1-5; TRBD1 aligns across 7 bases. Germline V gene sequence: CDR1 SNHLY, CDR2 FYNNEI. After removal of 6 bases from V and 4 bases from J, the junction contained 15 bases not matched to a gene. The CDR3 sequence is 17 residues long. The CDR3 loop is CASRRSRQQGWNQPQHF. The DNA for the CDR3 is TGTGCCAGCAGACGTTCCCGCCAACAGGGGTGGAATCAGCCCCAGCATTTT. The full variable domain, its missing parts supplied by reference TRBV2 and TRBJ1-5, is EPEVTQTPSHQVTQMGQEVILRCVPISNHLYFYWYRQILGQKVEFLVSFYNNEISEKSEIFDDQFSVERPDGSNFTLKIRSTKLEDSAMYFCASRRSRQQGWNQPQHFGDGTRLSIL.

The gene calls are TRBV6-1 and TRBJ1-1; D unresolved. This CDR3 region has 12 residues. Germline CDR1 and CDR2: MNHNS and SASEGT. Trimming pared 2 bases from V and 8 bases from J, leaving 9 bases between. The CDR3 sequence is CASSERGAEAFF. The DNA for the CDR3 is TGTGCCAGCAGTGAACGGGGTGCGGAAGCTTTCTTT.

The chain employs TRBV5-1 and TRBJ2-5, with 12 bases lining up with TRBD2. Germline assignment: CDR1 SGHRS and CDR2 YFSETQ. The V gene end was trimmed by 0 bases and the J gene end by 5 bases; junction bases not matched to a gene: 2. The CDR3 has 15 residues. In DNA form, the CDR3 reads TGCGCCAGCAGCTTGGAGCTAGCGGGGGGGGAGACCCAGTACTTC. This encodes CASSLELAGGETQYF.

The J gene is TRBJ2-5, the V gene TRBV6-5; 7 bases map to TRBD2. Germline loops: CDR1 MNHEY, CDR2 SVGAGI. The CDR3 covers 13 residues. Losses at the gene ends were 7 bases for V and 3 bases for J; bases not matched to a gene: 5. DNA for the CDR3: TGTGCCAGCATCCCCCGGGGGGAAGAGACCCAGTACTTC. It codes for CASIPRGEETQYF.

The J gene is TRBJ2-2, the V gene TRBV6-5; TRBD1 agrees at 7 bases. This CDR3 region has 16 residues. With V trimmed by 3 bases and J by 5 bases, 9 bases remained unmatched. Per the germline V gene, CDR1 is MNHEY and CDR2 is SVGAGI. DNA of the CDR3: TGTGCCAGCAGTTATTCGGCAGGGGGAAAGACCGGGGAGCTGTTTTTT. Translating it yields CASSYSAGGKTGELFF.

The rearrangement joins TRBV7-8 to TRBJ2-7; 8 bases line up with TRBD2. This CDR3 contains 15 residues. The germline V gene has CDR1 SGHVS and CDR2 FQNEAQ. V lost 1 base and J lost 5; bases outside the gene matches: 7. For the CDR3, the DNA is TGTGCCAGCAGCTTAGGGCGGGGGGTTTCCGACGAGCAGTACTTC. The encoded protein is CASSLGRGVSDEQYF.

The chain recombines TRBV5-6 with TRBJ1-1, with D perhaps matching TRBD1 (5 bases). This CDR3 is built from 12 residues. The germline V gene encodes CDR1 SGHDT and CDR2 YYEEEE. V was shortened by 4 bases and J by 9 bases, with 13 bases between the two germline ends. The CDR3 spells CASSLDRVQAFF. The CDR3 bases are TGTGCCAGCAGCCTTGACAGAGTCCAAGCTTTCTTT.